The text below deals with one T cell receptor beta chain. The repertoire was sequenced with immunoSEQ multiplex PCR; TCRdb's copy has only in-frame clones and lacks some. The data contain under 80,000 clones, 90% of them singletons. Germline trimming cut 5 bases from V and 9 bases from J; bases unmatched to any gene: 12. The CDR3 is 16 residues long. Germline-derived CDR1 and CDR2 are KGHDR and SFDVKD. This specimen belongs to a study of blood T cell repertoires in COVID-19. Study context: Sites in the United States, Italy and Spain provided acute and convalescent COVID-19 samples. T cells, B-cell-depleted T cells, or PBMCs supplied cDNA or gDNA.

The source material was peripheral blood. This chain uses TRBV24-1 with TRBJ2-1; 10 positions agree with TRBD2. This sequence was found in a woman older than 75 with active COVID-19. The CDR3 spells CATSGASGSLRGEQFF. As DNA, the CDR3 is TGTGCCACCAGTGGGGCTAGCGGGAGCCTGAGGGGTGAGCAGTTCTTC.